The 14 T cell receptor beta chains in this list originate from one sample, sequenced in a study of PD-1 blockade in classical Hodgkin lymphoma. The sample's time point: newly diagnosed, previously untreated cHL patient sample. Magnetic negative selection purified CD4+ T cells from thawed PBMCs. Data came from immunoSEQ multiplex PCR; TCRdb stores just in-frame clones and leaves some out. This table has 25,000 to 35,000 clones, roughly 90% appearing once. The sequenced sample was CD4+ T cells from blood. The receptors derive from a human donor with classical Hodgkin lymphoma.

V gene TRBV30 combines with J gene TRBJ1-2; D possibly corresponds to TRBD1 (6 bases). Germline-derived CDR1 and CDR2 are GTSNPN and SVGIG (reference sequence). Trimming removed 3 bases at V and 1 base at J, with 6 bases between. The CDR3 covers 12 residues. The CDR3: CAWSRGNYGYTF. The CDR3 region has the DNA TGTGCCTGGAGCAGGGGTAACTATGGCTACACCTTC. The whole variable domain, remainder taken from reference TRBV30 and TRBJ1-2, is SQTIHQWPATLVQPVGSPLSLECTVEGTSNPNLYWYRQAAGRGLQLLFYSVGIGQISSEVPQNLSASRPQDRQFILSSKKLLLSDSGFYLCAWSRGNYGYTFGSGTRLTVV.

This rearrangement joins TRBV15 to TRBJ2-5; TRBD2 agrees at 13 bases. The CDR3 runs 16 residues. V dropped 2 bases and J dropped 1; count of bases not matched to a gene: 1. Germline V CDR1 and CDR2: LNHNV, YYDKDF (reference sequence). The CDR3 loop is CATSRRLAGGQETQYF. DNA of the CDR3: TGTGCCACCAGCAGACGACTAGCGGGAGGCCAAGAGACCCAGTACTTC.

The chain links TRBV5-1 to TRBJ2-2; D gene unclear. V was shortened by 5 bases and J by 0 bases, with 11 bases between the two germline ends. CDR1 is SGHRS and CDR2 is YFSETQ in the germline V gene. This CDR3 has 15 amino acids. The CDR3 is CASRRLDSNTGELFF. As DNA, the CDR3 is TGCGCCAGCAGACGACTCGATTCGAACACCGGGGAGCTGTTTTTT.

This sequence joins TRBV6-1 and TRBJ1-4; D is possibly TRBD1 (6 bases). V was cut by 2 bases and J by 8 bases, with 15 bases left in between. The CDR3 totals 15 residues. CDR1 and CDR2 from the germline V gene are MNHNS and SASEGT. The CDR3 DNA follows: TGTGCCAGCAGTGAACGGCCAGGGGAACGGGAAAAACTGTTTTTT. It encodes CASSERPGEREKLFF.

The chain links TRBV19 to TRBJ2-2; 7 nucleotides line up with TRBD2. V trimming: 5 bases; J trimming: 5 bases; junction bases outside the gene matches: 8. Per the germline V gene, CDR1 is LNHDA and CDR2 is SQIVND (reference sequence). The CDR3 is made up of 15 amino acids. The CDR3 protein is CASSARGLRTGELFF. CDR3 in DNA: TGTGCCAGTAGTGCGAGGGGACTAAGGACCGGGGAGCTGTTTTTT.

This chain connects TRBV7-7 to TRBJ2-5, with a weak D call TRBD1 (6 bases). Germline V gene data show CDR1 as SSHAT and CDR2 as FNYEAQ (reference sequence). The V and J ends lost 0 bases and 0 bases respectively, with 8 bases between them. This CDR3 contains 15 residues. DNA for the CDR3: TGTGCCAGCAGCTTAGCACAGGGAAACCAAGAGACCCAGTACTTC. Protein sequence: CASSLAQGNQETQYF. Drawing the rest from reference TRBV7-7 and TRBJ2-5, the complete variable domain is GAGVSQSPRYKVTKRGQDVTLRCDPISSHATLYWYQQALGQGPEFLTYFNYEAQPDKSGLPSDRFSAERPEGSISTLTIQRTEQRDSAMYRCASSLAQGNQETQYFGPGTRLLVL.

The chain couples TRBV5-6 to TRBJ1-2, with D maybe TRBD1 (5 bases). The length of the CDR3 is 13 residues. Deletions cut 1 base from V and 8 bases from J, with 12 bases between. The germline V gene encodes CDR1 SGHDT and CDR2 YYEEEE. The DNA for the CDR3 is TGTGCCAGCAGCTTGACGGGGCCCGGAGGCTACACCTTC. Residues: CASSLTGPGGYTF.

V usage is TRBV6-1 and J usage is TRBJ2-5, with 9 bases matching TRBD1. There are 14 residues in the CDR3. The V segment lost 6 bases and the J segment 5 bases; nucleotides outside the gene matches: 7. Germline V CDR1 and CDR2: MNHNS, SASEGT. CDR3 loop: CASRSTGGLETQYF. The CDR3 DNA follows: TGTGCCAGCAGGTCGACAGGGGGATTGGAGACCCAGTACTTC.

The CDR3 DNA reads as TGTGCCAGCAGTTTACTGTTTTCGTATCCCCTGAATGAGCAGTTCTTC. This gives the protein CASSLLFSYPLNEQFF. This chain connects TRBV28 to TRBJ2-1; D is unclear. Trimming removed 2 bases at V and 7 bases at J, with 18 bases between. Germline values: CDR1 MDHEN, CDR2 SYDVKM. CDR3 length: 16 residues. Drawing the rest from reference TRBV28 and TRBJ2-1, the complete variable domain is DVKVTQSSRYLVKRTGEKVFLECVQDMDHENMFWYRQDPGLGLRLIYFSYDVKMKEKGDIPEGYSVSREKKERFSLILESASTNQTSMYLCASSLLFSYPLNEQFFGPGTRLTVL.

The chain uses TRBV12-5 and TRBJ2-3, with D hard to call. The CDR3 spans 16 residues. V dropped 1 base and J dropped 0 bases, with 11 bases sitting between them. Germline V gene lookup returns CDR1 LGHNT and CDR2 FRNRAP. CDR3 loop: CASGLGALSSTDTQYF. The CDR3 nucleotides read TGTGCTAGTGGTTTGGGGGCTCTGAGCAGCACAGATACGCAGTATTTT.

This chain links TRBV29-1 with TRBJ1-1, with D uncertain. V lost 7 bases, J lost 4 bases, and 10 bases lay in between. The V gene's germline CDR1 is SQVTM and CDR2 ANQGSEA. The CDR3 covers 11 residues. The CDR3 nucleotides are TGCAGCGGAGGAGATCCCACTGAAGCTTTCTTT. Translating gives CSGGDPTEAFF.

This clone was seen more than once but under ten times. The rearrangement links TRBV5-1 to TRBJ2-7; possible D gene TRBD1, 5 bases. V was cut by 1 base and J by 2 bases, with 13 bases left in between. The CDR3 length is 15 residues. From germline, CDR1 is SGHRS and CDR2 YFSETQ. CDR3: CASSLKGVTTYEQYF. For the CDR3, the DNA is TGCGCCAGCAGCTTGAAAGGGGTGACCACCTACGAGCAGTACTTC.

The chain combines TRBV11-2 with TRBJ2-5, with D unresolved. CDR3 length: 13 residues. V was shortened by 2 bases and J by 5 bases, with 9 bases between the two germline ends. Germline lookup yields CDR1 SGHAT and CDR2 FQNNGV. CDR3 protein: CASSLWKKETQYF. In DNA, the CDR3 is TGTGCCAGCAGCTTATGGAAGAAGGAGACCCAGTACTTC.

The chain recombines TRBV2 with TRBJ1-1, with D possibly being TRBD1 (5 bases). Trimming left V 7 bases short and J 3 bases short, with 24 bases between. Germline V lookup: CDR1 SNHLY, CDR2 FYNNEI. The CDR3 length is 17 residues. CDR3 sequence reads: CASIVGGFGLGDTEAFF. The CDR3 DNA reads TGTGCCAGCATTGTCGGAGGGTTCGGCTTAGGGGACACTGAAGCTTTCTTT.